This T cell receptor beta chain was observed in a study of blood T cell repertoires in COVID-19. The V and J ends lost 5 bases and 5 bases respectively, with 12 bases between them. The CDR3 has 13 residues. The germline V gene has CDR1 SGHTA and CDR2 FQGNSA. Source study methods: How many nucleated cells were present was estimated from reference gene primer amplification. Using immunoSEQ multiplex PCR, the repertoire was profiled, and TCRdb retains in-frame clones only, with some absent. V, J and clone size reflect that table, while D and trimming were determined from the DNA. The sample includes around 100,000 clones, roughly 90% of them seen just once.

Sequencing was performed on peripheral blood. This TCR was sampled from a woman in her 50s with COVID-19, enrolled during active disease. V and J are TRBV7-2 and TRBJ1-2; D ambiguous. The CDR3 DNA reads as TGTGCCAGCAGCATTTCGGGGATATATGGCTACACCTTC. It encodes CASSISGIYGYTF.